Listed below are T cell receptor beta chains from one sample, sequenced in a study of T cell responses to AZD1222 COVID-19 vaccine. Produced via immunoSEQ multiplex PCR; TCRdb's table is partial and in-frame only. The top ten hold more than 0.85% of the sample, which has some 180,000 clones, approximately 92% seen once. The input for sequencing was peripheral blood, taken 28 days after the second dose of the MenACWY control vaccine. The receptors originated from an adult who received the MenACWY meningococcal vaccine as a control. CDR3s include the opening cysteine and the closing phenylalanine or tryptophan. A D gene is named only where the DNA matches it firmly. Clone size is not always given. Where it is, it says once, few, many or a class for expanded clones.

J | V | D | size | CDR3 | DNA
TRBJ2-7 | TRBV18 | . | . | CASSPPGLKIYEQYF | TGTGCCAGCTCACCACCGGGACTTAAGATCTACGAGCAGTACTTC
TRBJ1-3 | TRBV7-8 | TRBD1 | . | CASSLAGTGTRNTIYF | TGTGCCAGCAGCTTGGCGGGGACAGGGACTAGGAACACCATATATTTT
TRBJ1-5 | TRBV10-2 | . | . | CASSDAGGNQPQHF | TGCGCCAGCAGTGACGCGGGGGGGAATCAGCCCCAGCATTTT
TRBJ2-1 | TRBV6-5 | TRBD2 | once | CASSYRSGGRWGEQFF | TGTGCCAGCAGTTACCGGAGCGGGGGAAGGTGGGGTGAGCAGTTCTTC
TRBJ2-3 | TRBV6-4 | TRBD2 | . | CASSDGTSGGADTQYF | TGTGCCAGCAGTGACGGGACTAGCGGGGGGGCAGATACGCAGTATTTT
TRBJ1-2 | TRBV5-1 | TRBD1 | once | CASSPDREVHGYTF | TGCGCCAGCAGCCCGGACAGGGAAGTTCATGGCTACACCTTC
TRBJ1-1 | TRBV4-2 | . | once | CASSQDGAGTTEAFF | TGTGCCAGCAGCCAAGACGGAGCGGGAACCACTGAAGCTTTCTTT
TRBJ1-3 | TRBV7-9 | TRBD1 | once | CASSLRTGTGNTIYF | TGTGCCAGCAGCTTAAGGACAGGGACCGGAAACACCATATATTTT
TRBJ1-5 | TRBV19 | TRBD1 | . | CASSIGDRGSNQPQHF | TGTGCCAGTAGTATCGGGGACAGGGGAAGCAATCAGCCCCAGCATTTT
TRBJ1-1 | TRBV6-5 | . | . | CAGASRRNFAEAFF | TGTGCCGGAGCATCACGGAGGAATTTCGCTGAAGCTTTCTTT
TRBJ1-5 | TRBV6-2/TRBV6-3 | TRBD1 | . | CASSPGTGASQPQHF | TGTGCCAGCAGTCCCGGGACAGGGGCGAGCCAGCCCCAGCATTTT
TRBJ1-1 | TRBV3-1/TRBV3-2 | . | . | CASSQVGTAEAFF | TGTGCCAGCAGCCAAGTGGGGACCGCCGAAGCTTTCTTT
TRBJ1-4 | TRBV5-4 | TRBD1 | . | CASSLSGTGGVKLFF | TGTGCCAGCAGCTTATCCGGGACAGGGGGCGTAAAACTGTTTTTT
TRBJ1-2 | TRBV6-2/TRBV6-3 | . | . | CASSGTAIYGYTF | TGTGCCAGCAGTGGAACAGCGATCTATGGCTACACCTTC
TRBJ2-1 | TRBV25-1 | . | . | CASSGAGTLFEQFF | TGTGCCAGCAGTGGGGCGGGTACGCTTTTTGAGCAGTTCTTC
TRBJ1-2 | TRBV27 | . | . | CASSYNTNYGYTF | TGTGCCAGCAGTTATAACACTAACTATGGCTACACCTTC
TRBJ1-4 | TRBV25-1 | . | once | CASSGLRAKLFF | TGTGCCAGCAGTGGCTTGAGGGCAAAACTGTTTTTT
TRBJ1-4 | TRBV30 | TRBD1 | . | CAWSASRTGSNEKLFF | TGTGCCTGGAGTGCCAGCCGGACAGGGAGTAATGAAAAACTGTTTTTT
TRBJ1-1 | TRBV4-1 | . | . | CASSQESQGKYSTEAFF | TGCGCCAGCAGCCAAGAATCCCAGGGTAAATATTCTACTGAAGCTTTCTTT
TRBJ1-3 | TRBV4-2 | . | . | CASSLGQGGPGNTIYF | TGTGCCAGCAGCCTAGGCCAAGGGGGTCCAGGAAACACCATATATTTT
TRBJ1-1 | TRBV28 | . | . | CASSFGGDPEAFF | TGTGCCAGCTCGTTCGGGGGGGACCCTGAAGCTTTCTTT
TRBJ1-2 | TRBV5-1 | . | . | CASSFTTNTNYGYTF | TGCGCCAGCAGCTTCACGACTAACACTAACTATGGCTACACCTTC
TRBJ1-1 | TRBV7-2 | TRBD1 | . | CASSRDRGGSEAFF | TGTGCCAGCAGCCGGGACAGGGGAGGGTCTGAAGCTTTCTTT
TRBJ1-2 | TRBV19 | . | . | CASSRPAPVNYGYTF | TGTGCCAGTAGTAGGCCAGCGCCCGTTAACTATGGCTACACCTTC
TRBJ2-1 | TRBV9 | . | . | CASSVASNSYNEQFF | TGTGCCAGCAGCGTAGCGTCTAATTCCTACAATGAGCAGTTCTTC
TRBJ1-2 | TRBV30 | . | . | CAWSGAGYTF | TGTGCCTGGAGCGGCGCGGGCTACACCTTC
TRBJ1-1 | TRBV5-1 | . | . | CASSGGNTVNTEAFF | TGCGCCAGCAGCGGGGGCAATACAGTGAACACTGAAGCTTTCTTT
TRBJ1-1 | TRBV6-5 | TRBD1 | . | CASRPDRKRTAFF | TGTGCCAGCAGGCCGGACAGGAAGCGTACCGCTTTCTTT
TRBJ2-1 | TRBV12-3/TRBV12-4 | . | . | CASSFGRAYEQFF | TGTGCCAGCAGCTTCGGCCGGGCGTATGAGCAGTTCTTC
TRBJ1-1 | TRBV2 | TRBD1 | . | CASGTGGFEAFF | TGTGCCAGCGGAACAGGGGGCTTCGAAGCTTTCTTT
TRBJ2-5 | TRBV12-3/TRBV12-4 | . | . | CASSRTLETQYF | TGTGCCAGCAGCCGGACCTTAGAGACCCAGTACTTC
TRBJ1-2 | TRBV6-1 | . | . | CASSEKGSEGYTF | TGTGCCAGCAGTGAAAAGGGTTCGGAAGGCTACACCTTC
TRBJ1-2 | TRBV7-2 | . | . | CASRADSWSYGYTF | TGTGCCAGCAGAGCGGACAGTTGGTCCTATGGCTACACCTTC
TRBJ2-5 | TRBV7-6 | . | . | CASSRLGLREETQYF | TGTGCCAGCTCAAGGCTTGGACTGCGAGAAGAGACCCAGTACTTC
TRBJ1-1 | TRBV6-5 | . | . | CASRNKLNTEAFF | TGTGCCAGCAGGAACAAGCTGAACACTGAAGCTTTCTTT
TRBJ1-1 | TRBV6-5 | . | . | CASSYYAGVSAEAFF | TGTGCCAGCAGTTACTATGCAGGGGTTTCCGCTGAAGCTTTCTTT
TRBJ1-2 | TRBV30 | . | . | CAWSRLRGDPYGYTF | TGTGCCTGGAGCCGACTGCGGGGGGACCCCTATGGCTACACCTTC
TRBJ1-2 | TRBV6-5 | . | . | CASIGEFLAGGYTF | TGTGCCAGCATAGGGGAGTTCTTGGCTGGAGGCTACACCTTC
TRBJ1-1 | TRBV5-1 | . | . | CASTGQQNTEAFF | TGCGCCAGCACCGGACAACAGAACACTGAAGCTTTCTTT
TRBJ1-6 | TRBV6-6 | . | . | CASSPPFSYNSPLHF | TGTGCCAGCAGCCCACCTTTCTCCTATAATTCACCCCTCCACTTT
TRBJ2-1 | TRBV11-2 | TRBD2 | . | CASSLDRGGAYEQFF | TGTGCCAGCAGCTTAGATCGCGGGGGGGCCTATGAGCAGTTCTTC
TRBJ1-1 | TRBV9 | . | once | CASSVAGNTEAFF | TGTGCCAGCAGCGTAGCCGGGAACACTGAAGCTTTCTTT
TRBJ2-3 | TRBV5-4 | . | . | CASSPPPGGPSTDTQYF | TGTGCCAGCAGCCCACCCCCAGGCGGGCCGAGCACAGATACGCAGTATTTT
TRBJ1-1 | TRBV5-1 | . | . | CASSMGLLNTEAFF | TGCGCCAGCAGCATGGGACTCTTGAACACTGAAGCTTTCTTT
TRBJ2-3 | TRBV7-9 | . | . | CASSLELSGQYF | TGTGCCAGCAGCTTAGAGTTAAGTGGGCAGTATTTT
TRBJ1-1 | TRBV29-1 | TRBD1 | . | CSVESRGRDTEAFF | TGCAGCGTTGAATCAAGGGGGCGCGACACTGAAGCTTTCTTT
TRBJ2-2 | TRBV7-3 | TRBD2 | . | CASSPGTSGGPNTGELFF | TGTGCCAGCAGCCCAGGGACTAGCGGGGGACCGAACACCGGGGAGCTGTTTTTT
TRBJ2-3 | TRBV6-2/TRBV6-3 | TRBD1 | . | CASSTGTGVTDTQYF | TGTGCCAGCAGCACCGGGACAGGGGTGACAGATACGCAGTATTTT
TRBJ1-3 | TRBV7-9 | . | . | CASSPTGMSGNTIYF | TGTGCCAGCAGCCCAACAGGGATGTCTGGAAACACCATATATTTT
TRBJ1-2 | TRBV7-9 | TRBD1 | . | CASSSGTGTAPKGGYTF | TGTGCCAGCAGCTCGGGGACAGGGACGGCGCCAAAAGGTGGCTACACCTTC
TRBJ1-4 | TRBV19 | . | . | CASSTQAEDTPRKLFF | TGTGCCAGTAGTACTCAGGCCGAAGACACCCCGAGGAAACTGTTTTTT
TRBJ2-3 | TRBV6-5 | . | . | CASSYSSGRRGDTQYF | TGTGCCAGCAGTTACTCCTCGGGGAGGCGGGGCGATACGCAGTATTTT
TRBJ1-2 | TRBV3-1/TRBV3-2 | . | . | CASSQDLNKGDGYTF | TGTGCCAGCAGCCAAGATCTGAACAAAGGCGATGGCTACACCTTC